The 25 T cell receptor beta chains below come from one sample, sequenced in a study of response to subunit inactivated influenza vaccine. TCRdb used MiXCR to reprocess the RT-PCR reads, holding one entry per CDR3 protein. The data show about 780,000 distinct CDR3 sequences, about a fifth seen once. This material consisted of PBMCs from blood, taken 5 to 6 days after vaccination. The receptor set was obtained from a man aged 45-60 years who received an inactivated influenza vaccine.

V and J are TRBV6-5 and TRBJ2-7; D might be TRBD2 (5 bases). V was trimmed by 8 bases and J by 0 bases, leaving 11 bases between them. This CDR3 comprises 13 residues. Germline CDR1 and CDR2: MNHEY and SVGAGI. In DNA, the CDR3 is TGTGCCAGCGTCTACGAGGGCTCCTACGAGCAGTACTTC. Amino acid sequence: CASVYEGSYEQYF.

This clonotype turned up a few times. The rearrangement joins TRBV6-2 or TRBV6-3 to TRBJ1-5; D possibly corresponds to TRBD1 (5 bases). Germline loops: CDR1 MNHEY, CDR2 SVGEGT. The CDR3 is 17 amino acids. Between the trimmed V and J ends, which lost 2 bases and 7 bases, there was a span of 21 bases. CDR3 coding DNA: TGTGCCAGCAGTTACGTGTTGGATCCTGTGGGGGACCAGCCCCAGCATTTT. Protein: CASSYVLDPVGDQPQHF.

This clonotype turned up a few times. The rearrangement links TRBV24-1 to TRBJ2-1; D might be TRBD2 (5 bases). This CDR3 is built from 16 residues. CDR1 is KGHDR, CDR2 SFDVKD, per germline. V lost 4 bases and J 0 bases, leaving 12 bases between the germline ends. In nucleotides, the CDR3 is TGTGCCACCAGTGAGGACTCTGGCCCCTCCTACAATGAGCAGTTCTTC. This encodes CATSEDSGPSYNEQFF.

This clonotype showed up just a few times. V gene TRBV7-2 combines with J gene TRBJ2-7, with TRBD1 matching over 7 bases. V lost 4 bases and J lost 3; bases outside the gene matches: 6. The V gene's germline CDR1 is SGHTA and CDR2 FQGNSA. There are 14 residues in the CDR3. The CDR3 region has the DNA TGTGCCAGCAGCTCCCCTAGACAGGGCTACGAGCAGTACTTC. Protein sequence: CASSSPRQGYEQYF.

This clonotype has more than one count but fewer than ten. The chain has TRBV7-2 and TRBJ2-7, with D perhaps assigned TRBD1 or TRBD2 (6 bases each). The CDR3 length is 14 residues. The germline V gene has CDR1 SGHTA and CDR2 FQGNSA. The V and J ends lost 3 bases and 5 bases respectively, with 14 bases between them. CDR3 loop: CASSFDRGLDEQYF. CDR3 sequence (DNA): TGTGCCAGCAGCTTCGACCGGGGGCTGGACGAGCAGTACTTC. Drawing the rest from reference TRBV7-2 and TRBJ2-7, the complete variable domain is GAGVSQSPSNKVTEKGKDVELRCDPISGHTALYWYRQSLGQGLEFLIYFQGNSAPDKSGLPSDRFSAERTGGSVSTLTIQRTQQEDSAVYLCASSFDRGLDEQYFGPGTRLTVT.

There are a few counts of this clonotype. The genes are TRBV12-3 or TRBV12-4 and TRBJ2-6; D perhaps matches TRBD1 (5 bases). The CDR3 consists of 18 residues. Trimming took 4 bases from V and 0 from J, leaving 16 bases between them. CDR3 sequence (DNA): TGTGCCAGCAGTTCCCGACCCCGACAGTTCTCTGGGGCCAACGTCCTGACTTTC. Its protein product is CASSSRPRQFSGANVLTF.

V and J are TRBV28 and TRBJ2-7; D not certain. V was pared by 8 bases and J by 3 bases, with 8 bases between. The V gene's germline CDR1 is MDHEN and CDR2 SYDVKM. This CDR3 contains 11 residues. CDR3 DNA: TGTGCCAGCCTTAACCGCTACGAGCAGTACTTC. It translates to CASLNRYEQYF.

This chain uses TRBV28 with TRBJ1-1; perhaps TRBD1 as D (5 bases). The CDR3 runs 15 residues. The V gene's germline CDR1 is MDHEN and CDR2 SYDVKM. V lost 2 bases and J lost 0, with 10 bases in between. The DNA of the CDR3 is TGTGCCAGCAGTTTAGTCGGGGGACTGAACACTGAAGCTTTCTTT. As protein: CASSLVGGLNTEAFF.

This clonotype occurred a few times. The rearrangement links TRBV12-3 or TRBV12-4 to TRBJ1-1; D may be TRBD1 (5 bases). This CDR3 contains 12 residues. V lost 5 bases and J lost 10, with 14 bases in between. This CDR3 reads CASSRRDGGAFF. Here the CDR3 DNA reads TGTGCCAGCAGTCGACGGGATGGGGGAGCTTTCTTT.

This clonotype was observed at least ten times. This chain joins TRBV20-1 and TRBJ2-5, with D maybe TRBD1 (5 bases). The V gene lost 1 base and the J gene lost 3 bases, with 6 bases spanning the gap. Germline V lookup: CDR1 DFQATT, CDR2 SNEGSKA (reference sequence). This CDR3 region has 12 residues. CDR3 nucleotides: TGCAGTGCTAGAGTAGGGGAAGAGACCCAGTACTTC. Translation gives CSARVGEETQYF.

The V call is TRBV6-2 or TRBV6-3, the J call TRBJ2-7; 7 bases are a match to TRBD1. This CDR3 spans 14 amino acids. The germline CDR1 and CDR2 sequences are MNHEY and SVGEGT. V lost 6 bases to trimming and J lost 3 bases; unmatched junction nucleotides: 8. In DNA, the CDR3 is TGTGCCAGCAGACAACAGGGGAGCAACTACGAGCAGTACTTC. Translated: CASRQQGSNYEQYF.

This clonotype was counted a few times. CDR3 bases: TGCGCCAGCAGCCAAGAATTAGACCCCTTAGCCAAAAACATTCAGTACTTC. It is translated as CASSQELDPLAKNIQYF. The chain combines TRBV4-3 with TRBJ2-4, with D uncertain. The CDR3 runs 17 residues. The germline V gene encodes CDR1 LGHNA and CDR2 YSLEER. V lost 0 bases, J lost 0 bases, and 12 bases lay in between.

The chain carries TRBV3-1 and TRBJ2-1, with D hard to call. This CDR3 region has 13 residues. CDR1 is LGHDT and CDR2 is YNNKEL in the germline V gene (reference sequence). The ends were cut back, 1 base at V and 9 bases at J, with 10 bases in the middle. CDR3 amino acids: CASSQVLSPEQFF. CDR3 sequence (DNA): TGTGCCAGCAGCCAAGTCCTTAGTCCTGAGCAGTTCTTC.

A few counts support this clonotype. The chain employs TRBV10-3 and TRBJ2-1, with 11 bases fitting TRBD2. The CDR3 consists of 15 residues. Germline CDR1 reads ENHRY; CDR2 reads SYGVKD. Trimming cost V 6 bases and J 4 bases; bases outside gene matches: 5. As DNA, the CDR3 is TGTGCCATCAGAGAGGGACTAGCGGATTACAATGAGCAGTTCTTC. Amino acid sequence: CAIREGLADYNEQFF.

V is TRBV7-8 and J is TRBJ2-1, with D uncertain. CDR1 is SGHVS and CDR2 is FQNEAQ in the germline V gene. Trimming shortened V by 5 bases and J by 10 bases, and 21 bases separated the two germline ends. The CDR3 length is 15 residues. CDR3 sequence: CASSRSTGPMGEQFF. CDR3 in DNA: TGTGCCAGCAGCCGAAGCACCGGGCCCATGGGGGAGCAGTTCTTC.

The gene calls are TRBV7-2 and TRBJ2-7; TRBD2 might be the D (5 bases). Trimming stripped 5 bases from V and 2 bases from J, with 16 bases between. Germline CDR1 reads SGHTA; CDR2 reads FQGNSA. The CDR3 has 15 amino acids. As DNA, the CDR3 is TGTGCCAGCAGCCCCGGGGTAGCCCAAGCCTACGAGCAGTACTTC. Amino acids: CASSPGVAQAYEQYF.

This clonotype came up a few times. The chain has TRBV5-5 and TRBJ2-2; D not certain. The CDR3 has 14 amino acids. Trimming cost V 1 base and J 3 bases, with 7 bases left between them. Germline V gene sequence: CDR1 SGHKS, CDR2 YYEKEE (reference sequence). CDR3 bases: TGTGCCAGCAGCTTGCGTCAGCACACCGGGGAGCTGTTTTTT. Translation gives CASSLRQHTGELFF.

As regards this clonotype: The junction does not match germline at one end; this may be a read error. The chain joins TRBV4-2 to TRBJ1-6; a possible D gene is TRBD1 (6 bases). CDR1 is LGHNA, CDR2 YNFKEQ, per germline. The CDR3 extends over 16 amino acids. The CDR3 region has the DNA TGTGCCAGCAGTCAAGACACCACAGGGTCGGGTTCACCCCTCCACTTT. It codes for CASSQDTTGSGSPLHF.

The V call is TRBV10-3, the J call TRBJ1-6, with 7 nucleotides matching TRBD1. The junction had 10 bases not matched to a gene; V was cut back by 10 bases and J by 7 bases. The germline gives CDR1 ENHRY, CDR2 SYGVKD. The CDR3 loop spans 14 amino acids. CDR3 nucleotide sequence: TGTGCCACCTTGACCGGGACAGAAAATTCACCCCTCCACTTT. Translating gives CATLTGTENSPLHF.

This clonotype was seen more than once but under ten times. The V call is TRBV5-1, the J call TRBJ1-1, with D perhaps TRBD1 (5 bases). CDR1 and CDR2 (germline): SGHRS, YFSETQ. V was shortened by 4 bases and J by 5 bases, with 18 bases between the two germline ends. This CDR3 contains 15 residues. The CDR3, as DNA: TGCGCCAGCAGCATAGGGGACGCCTACAGTACTGAAGCTTTCTTT. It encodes CASSIGDAYSTEAFF.

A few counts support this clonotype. The CDR3 region has the DNA TGTGCCAGCAGCTTATTAAGTACCGGGTTGAACACTGAAGCTTTCTTT. As protein: CASSLLSTGLNTEAFF. The chain is built from TRBV7-2 and TRBJ1-1; D gene unclear. The CDR3 loop spans 16 amino acids. Germline assignment: CDR1 SGHTA and CDR2 FQGNSA. Trimming left V 2 bases short and J 0 bases short, with 13 bases between.

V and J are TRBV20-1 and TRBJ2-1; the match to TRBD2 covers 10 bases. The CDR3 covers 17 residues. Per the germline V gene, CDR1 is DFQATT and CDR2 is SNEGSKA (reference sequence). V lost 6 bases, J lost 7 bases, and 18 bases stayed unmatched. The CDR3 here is CSAPGGDSGRNGNEQFF. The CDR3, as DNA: TGCAGTGCCCCCGGAGGGGATAGCGGGAGGAATGGGAATGAGCAGTTCTTC.

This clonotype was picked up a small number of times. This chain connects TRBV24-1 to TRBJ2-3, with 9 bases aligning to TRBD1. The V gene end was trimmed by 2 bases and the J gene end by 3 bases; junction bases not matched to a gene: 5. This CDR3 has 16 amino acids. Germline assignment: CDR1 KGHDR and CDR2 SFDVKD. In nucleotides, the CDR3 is TGTGCCACCAGTGATTACTCGGGACAGGGTACAGATACGCAGTATTTT. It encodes CATSDYSGQGTDTQYF.

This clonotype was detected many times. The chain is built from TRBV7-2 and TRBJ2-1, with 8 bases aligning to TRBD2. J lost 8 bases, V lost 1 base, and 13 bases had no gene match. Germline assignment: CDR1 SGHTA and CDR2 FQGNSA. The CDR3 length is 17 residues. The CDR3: CASSLGRTGGAVDEQFF. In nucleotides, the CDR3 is TGTGCCAGCAGCTTAGGTCGTACGGGGGGGGCCGTCGATGAGCAGTTCTTC.

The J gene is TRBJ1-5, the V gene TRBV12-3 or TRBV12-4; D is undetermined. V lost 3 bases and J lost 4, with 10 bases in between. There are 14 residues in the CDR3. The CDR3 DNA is TGTGCCAGCAGTTTCGAGGGAGGGAATCAGCCCCAGCATTTT. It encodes CASSFEGGNQPQHF.